Presented here are 2 T cell receptor beta chains from one specimen sequenced in a study of cytomegalovirus exposure and HLA in healthy donors. The PCR was carried out with 60 Vbeta primers and 13 Jbeta primers. Profiled with immunoSEQ multiplex PCR; TCRdb holds only in-frame clones, not every one. The sample lists approximately 160,000 clones; around 80% were seen once. The sequenced sample was PBMCs. The receptor set was obtained from a woman aged 40-49 years in good health and CMV-seronegative.

This clone was picked up a small number of times. Written as DNA, the CDR3 is TGTGCCAGCAGTTCGCTGAACAGGGGAAACGAAAAACTGTTTTTT. Protein: CASSSLNRGNEKLFF. V gene TRBV28 combines with J gene TRBJ1-4; TRBD1 aligns across 7 bases. Trimming removed 4 bases from V and 8 bases from J; junction bases left unmatched: 10. This CDR3 has 15 residues. CDR1 MDHEN and CDR2 SYDVKM come from the germline V gene.

V and J are TRBV15 and TRBJ2-1; 8 bases fit TRBD2. This CDR3 is built from 14 residues. Germline CDR1 is LNHNV and CDR2 is YYDKDF (reference sequence). J was trimmed by 4 bases and V by 3 bases; bases with no gene match: 2. In DNA form, the CDR3 reads TGTGCCACCAGCAGGACTAGCGATTACAATGAGCAGTTCTTC. Amino acid sequence: CATSRTSDYNEQFF.